This T cell receptor beta chain was retrieved from a study of control samples from healthy donors and cancer patients. The length of the CDR3 is 15 residues. V was clipped by 5 bases and J by 4 bases; unmatched bases: 5. Looked up from germline, CDR1 is KGHSH and CDR2 is LQKENI. Sequenced by immunoSEQ multiplex PCR; TCRdb stores in-frame clones only, minus some. The sample carries 200,000 to 250,000 clones, 90% to 95% recorded once. The rearrangement links TRBV18 to TRBJ1-5; TRBD1 aligns across 10 bases. The TCR was taken from a man aged 50 or older in good health. The specimen sequenced was blood. The CDR3 loop is CASSNGQGENQPQHF. The CDR3 DNA reads TGTGCCAGCTCAAACGGACAGGGGGAAAATCAGCCCCAGCATTTT. Variable domain in full (rest from reference TRBV18 and TRBJ1-5): NAGVMQNPRHLVRRRGQEARLRCSPMKGHSHVYWYRQLPEEGLKFMVYLQKENIIDESGMPKERFSAEFPKEGPSILRIQQVVRGDSAAYFCASSNGQGENQPQHFGDGTRLSIL.